Sequencing of this T cell receptor beta chain was carried out in a study of hypomethylating agent response in myelodysplastic syndrome. As for the study in general: Of these patients, about 6 responded (complete response or hematologic improvement) and about 5 did not. Response meant complete response or hematologic improvement; all other patients were non-responders.

Note on this clone: The antigen is unknown.

TCRdb's copy holds only in-frame clones and misses some; the assay was immunoSEQ multiplex PCR. The data hold about 3,500 clones, with approximately 78% observed a single time. General study findings and limits: More novel clonotypes appeared in responders; more contracted clonotypes appeared in non-responders after treatment.

The trim removed 6 bases at V and 8 bases at J, leaving 10 bases unmatched. The length of the CDR3 is 14 residues. Germline V gene lookup returns CDR1 SGHTA and CDR2 FQGTGA. This receptor was obtained from a human donor with myelodysplastic syndrome. The sequenced sample was bone marrow, obtained before or after starting hypomethylating agent treatment for myelodysplastic syndrome (not recorded which). The chain uses TRBV7-3 and TRBJ2-1, with 7 bases matching TRBD1. The CDR3 coding sequence is TGTGCCAGCAGTCCGGCAGGGGGAAAGGATGAGCAGTTCTTC. The encoded protein is CASSPAGGKDEQFF.